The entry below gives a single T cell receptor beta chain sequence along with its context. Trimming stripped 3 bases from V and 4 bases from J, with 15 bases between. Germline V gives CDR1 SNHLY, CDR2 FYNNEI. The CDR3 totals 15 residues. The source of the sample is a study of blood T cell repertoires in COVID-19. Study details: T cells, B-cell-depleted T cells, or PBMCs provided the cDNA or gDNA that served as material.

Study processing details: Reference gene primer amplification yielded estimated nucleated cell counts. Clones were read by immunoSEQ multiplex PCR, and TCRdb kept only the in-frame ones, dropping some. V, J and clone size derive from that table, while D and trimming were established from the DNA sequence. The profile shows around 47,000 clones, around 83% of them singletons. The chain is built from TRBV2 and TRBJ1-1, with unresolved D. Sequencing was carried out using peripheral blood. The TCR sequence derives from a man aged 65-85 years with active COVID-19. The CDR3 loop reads CASSESVSPFTEAFF. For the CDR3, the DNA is TGTGCCAGCAGTGAGTCGGTATCGCCCTTCACTGAAGCTTTCTTT. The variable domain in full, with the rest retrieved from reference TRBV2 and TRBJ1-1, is EPEVTQTPSHQVTQMGQEVILRCVPISNHLYFYWYRQILGQKVEFLVSFYNNEISEKSEIFDDQFSVERPDGSNFTLKIRSTKLEDSAMYFCASSESVSPFTEAFFGQGTRLTVV.